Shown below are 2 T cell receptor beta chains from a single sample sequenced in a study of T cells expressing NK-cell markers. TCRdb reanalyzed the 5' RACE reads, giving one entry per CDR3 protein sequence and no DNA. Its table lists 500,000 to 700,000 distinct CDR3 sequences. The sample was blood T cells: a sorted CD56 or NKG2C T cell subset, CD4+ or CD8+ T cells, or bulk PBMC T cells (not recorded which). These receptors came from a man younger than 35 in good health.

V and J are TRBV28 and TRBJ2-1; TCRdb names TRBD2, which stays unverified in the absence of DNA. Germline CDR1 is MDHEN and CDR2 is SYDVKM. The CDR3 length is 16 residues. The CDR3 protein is CASTPPGLAGYNEQFF.

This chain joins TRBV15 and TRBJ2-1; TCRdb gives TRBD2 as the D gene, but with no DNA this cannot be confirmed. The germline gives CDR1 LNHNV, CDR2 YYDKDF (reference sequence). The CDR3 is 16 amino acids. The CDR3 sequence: CAIKDPSGRGYNEQFF.